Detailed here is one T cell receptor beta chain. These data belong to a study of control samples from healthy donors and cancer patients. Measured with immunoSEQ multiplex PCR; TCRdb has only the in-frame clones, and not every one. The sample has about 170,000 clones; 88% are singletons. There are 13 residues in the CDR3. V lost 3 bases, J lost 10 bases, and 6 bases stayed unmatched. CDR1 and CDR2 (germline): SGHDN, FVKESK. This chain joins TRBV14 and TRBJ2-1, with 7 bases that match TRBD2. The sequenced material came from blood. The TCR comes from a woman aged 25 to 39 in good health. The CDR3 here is CASSHPWGGEQFF. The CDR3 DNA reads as TGTGCCAGCAGCCACCCGTGGGGGGGAGAGCAGTTCTTC. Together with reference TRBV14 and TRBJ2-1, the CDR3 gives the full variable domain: EAGVTQFPSHSVIEKGQTVTLRCDPISGHDNLYWYRRVMGKEIKFLLHFVKESKQDESGMPNNRFLAERTGGTYSTLKVQPAELEDSGVYFCASSHPWGGEQFFGPGTRLTVL.